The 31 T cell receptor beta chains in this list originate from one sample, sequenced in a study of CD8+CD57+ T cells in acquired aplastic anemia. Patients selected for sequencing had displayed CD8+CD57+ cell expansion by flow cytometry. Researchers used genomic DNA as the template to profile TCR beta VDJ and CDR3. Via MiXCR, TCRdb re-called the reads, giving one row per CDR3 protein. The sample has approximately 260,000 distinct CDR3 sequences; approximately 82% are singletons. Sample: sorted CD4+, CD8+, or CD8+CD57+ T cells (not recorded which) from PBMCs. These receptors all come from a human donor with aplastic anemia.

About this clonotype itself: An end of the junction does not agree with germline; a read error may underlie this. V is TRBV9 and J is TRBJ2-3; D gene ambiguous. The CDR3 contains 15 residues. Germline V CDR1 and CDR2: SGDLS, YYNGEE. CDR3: CASGVGGQIQYSQYF. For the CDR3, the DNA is TGTGCCAGCGGCGTAGGTGGGCAGATTCAGTATTCGCAGTATTTT.

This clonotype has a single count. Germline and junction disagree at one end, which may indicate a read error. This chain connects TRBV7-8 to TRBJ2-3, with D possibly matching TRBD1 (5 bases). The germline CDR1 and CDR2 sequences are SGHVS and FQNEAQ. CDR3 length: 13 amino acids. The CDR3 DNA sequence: TGTGCCAGCAGGGACGGGCCAAACGAGACAGCCTATTTC. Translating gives CASRDGPNETAYF.

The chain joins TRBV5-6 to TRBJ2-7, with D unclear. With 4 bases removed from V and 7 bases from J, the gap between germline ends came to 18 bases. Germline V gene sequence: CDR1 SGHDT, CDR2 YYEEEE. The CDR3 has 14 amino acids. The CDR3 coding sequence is TGTGCCAGCAGCCGCGTCCGGTGGGGAAATGAGCAGTACGTC. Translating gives CASSRVRWGNEQYV.

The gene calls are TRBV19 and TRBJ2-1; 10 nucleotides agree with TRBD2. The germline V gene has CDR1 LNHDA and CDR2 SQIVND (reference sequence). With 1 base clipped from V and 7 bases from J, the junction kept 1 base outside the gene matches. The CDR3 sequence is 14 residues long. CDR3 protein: CASSIASGSNEQFF. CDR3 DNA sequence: TGTGCCAGTAGTATAGCTAGCGGGAGTAATGAGCAGTTCTTC.

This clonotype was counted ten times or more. The CDR3 region is CASSLQGNGYTF. CDR3 bases: TGTGCCAGCAGCCTCCAGGGGAATGGCTACACCTTC. The chain is built from TRBV5-4 and TRBJ1-2, with D possibly TRBD1 on 6 matching bases. This CDR3 region has 12 residues. Between the trimmed V and J ends, which lost 4 bases and 6 bases, there was a span of 10 bases. The germline V gene has CDR1 SGHNT and CDR2 YYREEE (reference sequence).

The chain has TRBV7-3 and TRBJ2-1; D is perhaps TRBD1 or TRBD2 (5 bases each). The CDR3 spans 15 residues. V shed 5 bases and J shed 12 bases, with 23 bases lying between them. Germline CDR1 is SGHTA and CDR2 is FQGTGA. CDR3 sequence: CASSTEGTWGETQFF. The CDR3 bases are TGTGCCAGCAGCACAGAGGGGACCTGGGGAGAGACGCAGTTCTTC.

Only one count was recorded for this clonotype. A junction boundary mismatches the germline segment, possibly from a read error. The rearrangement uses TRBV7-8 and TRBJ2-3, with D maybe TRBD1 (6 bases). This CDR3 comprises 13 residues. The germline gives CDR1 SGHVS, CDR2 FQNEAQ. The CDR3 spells CASRLGGADATQF. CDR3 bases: TGTGCCAGCAGGTTAGGGGGAGCAGACGCTACGCAGTTT.

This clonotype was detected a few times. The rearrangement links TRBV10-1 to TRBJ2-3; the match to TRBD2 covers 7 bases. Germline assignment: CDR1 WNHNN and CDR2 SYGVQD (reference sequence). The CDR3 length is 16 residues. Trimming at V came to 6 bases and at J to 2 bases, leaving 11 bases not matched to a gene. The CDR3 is CASRGGWGDNTDTQYF. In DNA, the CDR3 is TGCGCCAGCAGGGGAGGGTGGGGGGATAACACAGATACGCAGTATTTT.

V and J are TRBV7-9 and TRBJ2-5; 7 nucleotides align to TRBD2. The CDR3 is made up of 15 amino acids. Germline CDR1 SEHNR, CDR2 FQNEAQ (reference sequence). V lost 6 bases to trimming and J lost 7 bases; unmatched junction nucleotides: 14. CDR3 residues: CASSSSGTWEATQYF. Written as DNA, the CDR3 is TGTGCCAGCAGTTCCAGCGGGACTTGGGAAGCGACCCAGTACTTC.

The chain's CDR3 is CASRDSNYGYTF. The CDR3 DNA sequence: TGTGCCAGCCGCGACAGTAACTATGGCTACACCTTC. This chain uses TRBV25-1 with TRBJ1-2, with D possibly matching TRBD1 (5 bases). Trimming shortened V by 8 bases and J by 1 base, and 8 bases separated the two germline ends. This CDR3 is built from 12 residues. CDR1 MGHDK and CDR2 SYGVNS come from the germline V gene.

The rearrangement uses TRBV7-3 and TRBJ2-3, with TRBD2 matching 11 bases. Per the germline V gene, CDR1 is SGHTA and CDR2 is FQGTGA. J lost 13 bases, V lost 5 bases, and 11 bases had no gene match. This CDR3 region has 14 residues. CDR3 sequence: CASSLAGGPAGEYF. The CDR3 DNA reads TGTGCCAGCAGCCTAGCGGGAGGTCCCGCTGGGGAGTATTTT.

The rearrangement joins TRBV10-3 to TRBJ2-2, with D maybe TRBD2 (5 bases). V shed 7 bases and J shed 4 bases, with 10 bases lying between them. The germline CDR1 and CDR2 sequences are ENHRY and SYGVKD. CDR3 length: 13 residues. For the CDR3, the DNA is TGTGCCATCAACATCGGGGTCACCGGGGAGCTGTTTTTT. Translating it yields CAINIGVTGELFF.

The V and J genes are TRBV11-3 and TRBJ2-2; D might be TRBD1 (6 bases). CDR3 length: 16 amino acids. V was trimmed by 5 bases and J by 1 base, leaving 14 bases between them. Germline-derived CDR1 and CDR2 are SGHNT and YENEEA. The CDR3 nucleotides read TGTGCCAGCAGCCCACCACTGACAGGGAACACCGGGGAGCTGTTTTTT. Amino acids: CASSPPLTGNTGELFF.

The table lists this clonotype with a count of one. This CDR3 reads CATGSGDGNNEQFF. The CDR3 bases are TGTGCCACCGGTAGTGGCGATGGTAACAATGAGCAGTTCTTC. The chain links TRBV24-1 to TRBJ2-1, with unresolved D. Trimming took off 9 bases at V and 5 bases at J, with 16 bases between the two ends. CDR3 length: 14 residues. From germline, CDR1 is KGHDR and CDR2 SFDVKD.

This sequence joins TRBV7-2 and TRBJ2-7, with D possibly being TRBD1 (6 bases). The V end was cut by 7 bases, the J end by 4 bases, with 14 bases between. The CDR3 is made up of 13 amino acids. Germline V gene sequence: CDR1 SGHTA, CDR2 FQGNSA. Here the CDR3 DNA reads TGTGCCAGCACCACGACGGACAGATACGAGCAGTACTTC. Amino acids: CASTTTDRYEQYF.

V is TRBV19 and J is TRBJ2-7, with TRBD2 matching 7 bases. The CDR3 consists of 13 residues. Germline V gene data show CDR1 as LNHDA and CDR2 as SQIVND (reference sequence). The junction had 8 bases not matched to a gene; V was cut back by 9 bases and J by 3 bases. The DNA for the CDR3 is TGTGCCAGCTCGACCTCGGGGGGCTACGAGCAGTACTTC. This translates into CASSTSGGYEQYF.

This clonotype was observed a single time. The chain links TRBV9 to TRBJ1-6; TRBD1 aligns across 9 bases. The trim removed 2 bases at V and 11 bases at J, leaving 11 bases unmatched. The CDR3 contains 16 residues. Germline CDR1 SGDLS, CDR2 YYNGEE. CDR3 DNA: TGTGCCAGCAGCGTCCGACAGGGGGGCGACACCGCACCCCTCCACTTT. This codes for CASSVRQGGDTAPLHF.

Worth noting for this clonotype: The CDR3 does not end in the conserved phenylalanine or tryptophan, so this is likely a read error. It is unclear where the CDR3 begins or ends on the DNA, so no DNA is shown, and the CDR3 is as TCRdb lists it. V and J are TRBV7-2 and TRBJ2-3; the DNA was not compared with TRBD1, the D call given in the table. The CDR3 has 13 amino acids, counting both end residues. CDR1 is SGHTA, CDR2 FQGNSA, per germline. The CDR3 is CASSLGGGDEPQY.

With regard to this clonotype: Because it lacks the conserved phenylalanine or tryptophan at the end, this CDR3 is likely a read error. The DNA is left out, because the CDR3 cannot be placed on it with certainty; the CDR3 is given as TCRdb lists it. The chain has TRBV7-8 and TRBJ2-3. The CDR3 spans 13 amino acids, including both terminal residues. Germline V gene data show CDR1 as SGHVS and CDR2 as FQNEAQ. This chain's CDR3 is CASSYRPDGTAYS.

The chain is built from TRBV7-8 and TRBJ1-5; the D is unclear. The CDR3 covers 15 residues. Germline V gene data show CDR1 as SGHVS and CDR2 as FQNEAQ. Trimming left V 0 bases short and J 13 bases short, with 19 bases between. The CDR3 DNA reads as TGTGCCAGCAGCTTAGCGGGAGCGACCGATACGCCGCAGCATTTT. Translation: CASSLAGATDTPQHF. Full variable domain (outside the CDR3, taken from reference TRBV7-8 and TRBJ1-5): GAGVSQSPRYKVAKRGQDVALRCDPISGHVSLFWYQQALGQGPEFLTYFQNEAQLDKSGLPSDRFFAERPEGSVSTLKIQRTQQEDSAVYLCASSLAGATDTPQHFGDGTRLSIL.

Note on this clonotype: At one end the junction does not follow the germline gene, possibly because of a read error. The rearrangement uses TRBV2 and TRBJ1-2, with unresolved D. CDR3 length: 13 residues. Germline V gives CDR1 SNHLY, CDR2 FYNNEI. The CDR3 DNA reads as TGCGCCAGCGGGGAAGGCCGCACAGATACGCAGACCTTT. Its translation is CASGEGRTDTQTF.

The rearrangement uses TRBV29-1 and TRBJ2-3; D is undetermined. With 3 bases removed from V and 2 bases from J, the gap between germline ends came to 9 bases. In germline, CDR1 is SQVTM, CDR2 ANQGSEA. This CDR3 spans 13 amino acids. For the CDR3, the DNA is TGCAGCGTTGAGGCTTCTAACACAGATACGCAGTATTTT. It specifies CSVEASNTDTQYF.

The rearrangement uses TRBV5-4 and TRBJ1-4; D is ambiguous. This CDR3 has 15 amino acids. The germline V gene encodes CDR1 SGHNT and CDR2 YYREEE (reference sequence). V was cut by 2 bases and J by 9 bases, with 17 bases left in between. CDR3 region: CASSFTSAQDQKLFF. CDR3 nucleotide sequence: TGTGCCAGCAGCTTTACTAGCGCCCAGGATCAAAAACTGTTTTTT.

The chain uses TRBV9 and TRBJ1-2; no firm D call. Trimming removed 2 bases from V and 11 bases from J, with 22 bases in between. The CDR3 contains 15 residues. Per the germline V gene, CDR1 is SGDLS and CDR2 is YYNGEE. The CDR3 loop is CASSVVADTLHFYTF. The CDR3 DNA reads TGTGCCAGCAGCGTTGTGGCCGATACGCTGCATTTTTACACCTTC.

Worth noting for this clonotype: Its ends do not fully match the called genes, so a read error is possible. CDR3 bases: TGCAGTGCTGGAGAACAGGGAAGCGGCTATGGCTACACCTTC. Translated: CSAGEQGSGYGYTF. The chain links TRBV20-1 to TRBJ1-2; D is possibly TRBD1 (6 bases). CDR3 length: 14 residues. Germline CDR1 reads DFQATT; CDR2 reads SNEGSKA (reference sequence).

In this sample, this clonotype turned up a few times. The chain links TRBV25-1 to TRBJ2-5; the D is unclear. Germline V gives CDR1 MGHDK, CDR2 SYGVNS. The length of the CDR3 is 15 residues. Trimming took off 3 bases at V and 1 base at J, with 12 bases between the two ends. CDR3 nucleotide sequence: TGTGCCAGCAGTGATTTTGGCAGACTCCAAGAGACCCAGTACTTC. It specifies CASSDFGRLQETQYF.

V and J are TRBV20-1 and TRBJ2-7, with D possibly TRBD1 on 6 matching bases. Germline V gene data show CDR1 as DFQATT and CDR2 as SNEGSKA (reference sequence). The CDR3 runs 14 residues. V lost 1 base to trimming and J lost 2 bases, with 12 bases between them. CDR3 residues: CSARARTVTYEQYF. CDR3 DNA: TGCAGTGCTAGAGCGAGGACAGTGACCTACGAGCAGTACTTC.

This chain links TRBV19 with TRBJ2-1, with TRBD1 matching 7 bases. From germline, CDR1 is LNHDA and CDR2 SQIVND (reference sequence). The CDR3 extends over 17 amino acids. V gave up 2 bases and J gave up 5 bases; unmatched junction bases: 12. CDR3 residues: CASSITGTALPHNEQFF. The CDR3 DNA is TGTGCCAGTAGTATAACCGGGACAGCCCTTCCACACAATGAGCAGTTCTTC.

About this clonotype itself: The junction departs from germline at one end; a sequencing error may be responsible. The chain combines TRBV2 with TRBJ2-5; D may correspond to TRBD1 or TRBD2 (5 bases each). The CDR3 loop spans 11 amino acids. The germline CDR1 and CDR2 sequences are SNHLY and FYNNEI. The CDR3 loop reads CASSLVGTQYF. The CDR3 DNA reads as TGTGCCAGCAGCCTGGTTGGGACCCAGTACTTT.

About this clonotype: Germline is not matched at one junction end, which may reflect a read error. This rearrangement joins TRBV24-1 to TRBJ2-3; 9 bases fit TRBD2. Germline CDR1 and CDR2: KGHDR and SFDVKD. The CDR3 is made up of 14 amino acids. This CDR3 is CASGSAGGRDKQFF. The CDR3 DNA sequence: TGTGCCAGCGGGTCAGCGGGGGGTCGGGATAAGCAGTTCTTT.

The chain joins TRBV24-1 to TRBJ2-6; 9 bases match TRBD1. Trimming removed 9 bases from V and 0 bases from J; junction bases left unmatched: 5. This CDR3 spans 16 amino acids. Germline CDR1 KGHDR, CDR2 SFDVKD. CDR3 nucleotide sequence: TGTGCCACCGGGGGACAGGGAGTCTCTGGGGCCAACGTCCTGACTTTC. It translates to CATGGQGVSGANVLTF.